This T cell receptor (beta chain) was identified during a study of shared T cell receptors in the human thymus (dated by TCRdb to 2020 to 2023). A note on the overall study: The study examined how self-reactive, shared T-cell receptor alpha chains are generated in the human thymus.

V lost 5 bases and J lost 1 base, and the count of bases not matched to a germline gene is 7. The CDR1 and CDR2 encoded by the germline V gene are SGHTA and FQGNSA. Reading from cysteine to phenylalanine, the CDR3 counts 16 amino acids. Kept here is only the CDR3 DNA, which spans 48 bases and is read in frame from base 1. Turning to this clone: Its antigen remains unidentified. Nothing much larger sits one base from this clone, and base qualities are not available.

Receptor libraries were prepared by the immunoSEQ multiplex PCR assay. The immuneACCESS repertoire file appears here via TCRdb, limited to in-frame rearrangements. These files lack a portion of the clones; in checked studies, under half of the deficit traces to unresolved V genes, and the cause of the others is not known. This sample holds hundreds of thousands of clones; 70% to 90% were observed only once. The ten largest clones take up 0.0095% to 0.013% of the sample. In addition, the sample was reused for a study of human thymus T cells. The second study, in turn, reports: Donors were immunologically healthy infants undergoing open corrective cardiac surgery for congenital heart defects in Finland. Thymus tissue was collected as surgical resects that were removed during corrective cardiac surgery. V and J gene segment usage appeared biased in both thymic and peripheral blood repertoires. Highly overlapping thymic TCR repertoires among unrelated individuals were reported in the related research. The study used roughly 8 infant thymus samples plus four related peripheral blood samples to characterize TCR alpha and beta repertoires. The infant donors were roughly 6 to 250 days old, and the cohort included over five males and two females. Thymocytes were released mechanically from tissue and stored at -70 °C as pellets of roughly 9-31 million cells. A QIAsymphony instrument was used to extract genomic DNA from the frozen cell pellets. The immunoSEQ multiplex PCR assay was used to amplify the TCRB and TCRAD loci from a standardized quantity of quality-controlled genomic DNA. The amplicons spanned the V(D)J region and were long enough to cover the CDR3 and allow V and J genes to be identified. Amplicon sequencing was performed on an Illumina platform through the commercial immunoSEQ service. Primer bias and sequencing errors were corrected using previously described methods, and TCRAD and TCRB definitions followed the IMGT database. Repertoires were analysed with immunoSEQ Analyzer 3.0 and VDJTools, covering basic statistics, V/J segment usage, diversity estimates, rarefaction and pairwise overlap. Diversity was estimated with Chao1, ChaoE, Efron-Thisted, Shannon and inverse Simpson indices, and also on datasets down-sampled to the smallest sample. For repertoire overlap, CDR3 nucleotide sequence, V gene and J gene had to match strictly, and clustering was done by Jaccard-based multidimensional scaling. On average, thymus samples gave 650,000 to 850,000 unique TCRB clonotypes, whereas blood samples gave roughly 86,000.

The chain is assembled from TRBV7-2 and TRBJ2-3; the central 9 bases match TRBD2. This sequence was found in a boy younger than two with a congenital heart defect. Donor details come from another sample of the same person, matched by shared clones. Sequenced: thymocytes. The DNA reads TGTGCCAGCAGCGCCACAACTAGCGGGCGCACAGATACGCAGTATTTT. Translated, it gives CASSATTSGRTDTQYF.